This TCR beta chain derives from a study of T cells after yellow fever vaccination. TCRdb re-called the 5' RACE reads through MiXCR, storing one row per CDR3 protein. Of fewer than 85,000 distinct CDR3 sequences in the sample, about 7.7% were seen once. Trimming shortened V by 6 bases and J by 12 bases, and 18 bases separated the two germline ends. CDR1 MDHEN and CDR2 SYDVKM come from the germline V gene. This CDR3 is built from 13 residues. The starting material was CD8+ T cells sorted from PBMCs, obtained on the day of the yellow fever booster vaccination. This TCR was sampled from a young man who received the YFV17D yellow fever vaccine. This chain joins TRBV28 and TRBJ2-1; possibly TRBD1 for D (6 bases). As DNA, the CDR3 is TGTGCCAGCAGAGCCGCAGGGGAAGCGGTGCAGTTCTTC. Residues: CASRAAGEAVQFF.